Following are 24 T cell receptor beta chains from one sample sequenced in a study of read filtering for tumor transcriptome and immune sequencing. From 350 to 500 ng of RNA, a library with molecular barcoded alpha/delta and beta/gamma adaptors was made. MiXCR, run by TCRdb on the reads, gives a single entry per CDR3 protein. There are 14,000 to 15,000 distinct CDR3 sequences in the sample; about a fifth occur only once, and more than 75% lies in the top ten. Sequencing was done on a sample of a population of CD138-negative cells sorted from bone marrow. Every receptor here comes from a donor over 35 with multiple myeloma.

As concerns this clonotype: A much larger clone is a single base away; this may be a read error. The V call is TRBV12-3 or TRBV12-4, the J call TRBJ2-5; D perhaps matches TRBD1 (6 bases). V dropped 6 bases and J dropped 2 bases, with 13 bases sitting between them. The length of the CDR3 is 14 residues. The CDR3: CASSRDRMQETQYF. CDR3 sequence (DNA): TGTGCCAGCAGCCGAGACAGGATGCAAGAGACCCAGTACTTC.

Worth noting for this clonotype: Just one base apart from a much larger clone, this may be a read error. The chain combines TRBV27 with TRBJ1-2; D possibly corresponds to TRBD1 (5 bases). Trimming shortened V by 10 bases and J by 4 bases, and 16 bases separated the two germline ends. Germline lookup yields CDR1 MNHEY and CDR2 SMNVEV (reference sequence). This CDR3 is 13 amino acids long. The CDR3 here is CANAGERTYGYTF. The CDR3 DNA reads as TGTGCCAACGCGGGGGAACGGACCTATGGCTACACCTTC.

The chain links TRBV29-1 to TRBJ2-2; D is undetermined. This CDR3 contains 13 residues. V shed 5 bases and J shed 5 bases, with 12 bases lying between them. Per the germline V gene, CDR1 is SQVTM and CDR2 is ANQGSEA. The CDR3 reads CSVFRQQTGELFF. Written as DNA, the CDR3 is TGCAGCGTTTTTCGTCAGCAAACCGGGGAGCTGTTTTTT.

This clonotype was recorded many times. The V gene is TRBV6-1, the J gene TRBJ2-1; 14 nucleotides align to TRBD2. This CDR3 has 16 amino acids. Germline lookup yields CDR1 MNHNS and CDR2 SASEGT. The ends lost 0 bases at V and 7 bases at J; junction bases unmatched: 2. CDR3 in amino acids: CASSEARTSGRNEQFF. The CDR3 region has the DNA TGTGCCAGCAGTGAAGCGCGGACTAGCGGGAGGAATGAGCAGTTCTTC.

This clonotype was found many times. The V call is TRBV5-1, the J call TRBJ1-1, with D possibly being TRBD1 (5 bases). CDR1 and CDR2 from the germline V gene are SGHRS and YFSETQ. The V end was cut by 4 bases, the J end by 4 bases, with 17 bases between. The CDR3 runs to 15 residues. CDR3 in amino acids: CASSPNGDQGTEAFF. For the CDR3, the DNA is TGCGCCAGCAGCCCTAATGGGGATCAGGGCACTGAAGCTTTCTTT.

The chain combines TRBV14 with TRBJ2-3, with TRBD2 matching 7 bases. After removal of 2 bases from V and 5 bases from J, the junction contained 16 bases not matched to a gene. The germline V gene encodes CDR1 SGHDN and CDR2 FVKESK. The CDR3 extends over 18 amino acids. CDR3: CASSQMAGSGLLKDTQYF. The CDR3 bases are TGTGCCAGCAGCCAAATGGCGGGGTCGGGACTACTGAAAGATACGCAGTATTTT.

The table lists this clonotype with a few counts. The chain carries TRBV19 and TRBJ2-7, with D unclear. Germline values: CDR1 LNHDA, CDR2 SQIVND (reference sequence). This CDR3 spans 13 amino acids. Trimming took off 3 bases at V and 6 bases at J, with 12 bases between the two ends. The CDR3 DNA sequence: TGTGCCAGTAGTATGAGTTATGGGGTCGAGCAGTACTTC. The encoded protein is CASSMSYGVEQYF.

CDR3 region: CASISGGLGNEQFF. The CDR3 DNA is TGTGCCAGCATATCTGGGGGTCTGGGCAATGAGCAGTTCTTC. The chain employs TRBV3-1 and TRBJ2-1; D is tentatively TRBD1 or TRBD2 (5 bases each). Germline CDR1 reads LGHDT; CDR2 reads YNNKEL (reference sequence). V was pared by 7 bases and J by 6 bases, with 16 bases between. CDR3 length equals 14 residues.

This clonotype was found many times. This chain connects TRBV5-1 to TRBJ1-4; D ambiguous. Germline V gene sequence: CDR1 SGHRS, CDR2 YFSETQ. The CDR3 is 15 residues long. The V end lost 5 bases, the J end lost 3 bases, and 14 bases lay between the germline ends. The CDR3 protein is CASRQQIMANEKLFF. In nucleotides, the CDR3 is TGCGCCAGCAGACAGCAGATCATGGCTAATGAAAAACTGTTTTTT.

The sample holds many counts of this clonotype. V and J are TRBV10-1 and TRBJ2-5, with D perhaps matching TRBD2 (6 bases). CDR3 length: 14 amino acids. In germline, CDR1 is WNHNN, CDR2 SYGVQD (reference sequence). Trimming left V 4 bases short and J 0 bases short, with 9 bases between. The CDR3 DNA reads as TGCGCCAGCAGTGGGGAGCGGGACCAAGAGACCCAGTACTTC. This encodes CASSGERDQETQYF.

Note on this clonotype: One base away lies a much larger clone, so this may be a sequencing read error. This rearrangement joins TRBV4-1 to TRBJ1-1; 8 nucleotides line up with TRBD1. CDR1 and CDR2 (germline): MGHRA, YSYEKL. This CDR3 has 15 amino acids. V was pared by 7 bases and J by 0 bases, with 7 bases of the junction left unmatched. The CDR3 region is CASTFRQGMNTEAFF. CDR3 nucleotide sequence: TGCGCCAGCACCTTTCGACAGGGGATGAACACTGAAGCTTTCTTT.

The rearrangement joins TRBV6-5 to TRBJ1-2; 7 bases fit TRBD1. The CDR3 length is 11 residues. Germline V gene data show CDR1 as MNHEY and CDR2 as SVGAGI. The J segment lost 8 bases and the V segment lost 6 bases, leaving 3 bases of the junction unmatched. CDR3 in amino acids: CASRRDSGYTF. CDR3 in DNA: TGTGCCAGCAGACGGGACAGCGGCTACACCTTC.

The rearrangement joins TRBV20-1 to TRBJ2-2; no definite D call. This CDR3 has 13 residues. The germline V gene encodes CDR1 DFQATT and CDR2 SNEGSKA (reference sequence). V was pared by 0 bases and J by 2 bases, with 4 bases between. CDR3 sequence: CSARDGNTGELFF. As DNA, the CDR3 is TGCAGTGCTAGAGATGGTAACACCGGGGAGCTGTTTTTT.

This clonotype has more than one count but fewer than ten. The rearrangement uses TRBV6-6 and TRBJ1-5, with a weak D call TRBD1 (6 bases). This CDR3 has 14 amino acids. Germline loops: CDR1 MNHNY, CDR2 SVGAGI (reference sequence). V was shortened by 6 bases and J by 6 bases, with 15 bases between the two germline ends. The DNA for the CDR3 is TGTGCCAGCAGGTCTCGGGGGGCTCCTCAGCCCCAGCATTTT. Translation gives CASRSRGAPQPQHF.

The CDR3, as DNA: TGCAGCGTTAATAGGGGGCAGGAAGCTTTCTTT. Amino acids: CSVNRGQEAFF. This chain connects TRBV29-1 to TRBJ1-6; 7 nucleotides match TRBD1. The J call may not be correct, given that the DNA end is closer to TRBJ1-1. Germline loops: CDR1 SQVTM, CDR2 ANQGSEA. The CDR3 has 11 residues.

Judged by abundance, this clonotype is large. V gene TRBV10-3 combines with J gene TRBJ2-3; no clear D gene. This CDR3 contains 15 residues. Germline V gene lookup returns CDR1 ENHRY and CDR2 SYGVKD. Trimming removed 4 bases from V and 0 bases from J, with 11 bases in between. CDR3 in DNA: TGTGCCATCAGTGGGGTAGACGGAAGCACAGATACGCAGTATTTT. It codes for CAISGVDGSTDTQYF.

The chain couples TRBV28 to TRBJ2-3; possibly TRBD2 for D (6 bases). Trimming removed 5 bases from V and 5 bases from J, with 17 bases in between. This CDR3 is 15 amino acids long. Germline CDR1 reads MDHEN; CDR2 reads SYDVKM. The CDR3 nucleotides are TGTGCCAGCAGTAAGGGAGGAGGGCGAGGAGATACGCAGTATTTT. It translates to CASSKGGGRGDTQYF.

The chain recombines TRBV29-1 with TRBJ1-5; no reliable D call. V was trimmed by 0 bases and J by 2 bases, leaving 11 bases between them. CDR3 size: 15 residues. From germline, CDR1 is SQVTM and CDR2 ANQGSEA. The CDR3 DNA sequence: TGCAGCGTTGAAGATCGGGGAGGTGGCAATCAGCCCCAGCATTTT. Translation: CSVEDRGGGNQPQHF. The entire variable domain, with the rest obtained from reference TRBV29-1 and TRBJ1-5, is as follows: SAVISQKPSRDICQRGTSLTIQCQVDSQVTMMFWYRQQPGQSLTLIATANQGSEATYESGFVIDKFPISRPNLTFSTLTVSNMSPEDSSIYLCSVEDRGGGNQPQHFGDGTRLSIL.

This clonotype was seen at least ten times. The chain joins TRBV24-1 to TRBJ2-5; 10 bases align to TRBD1. This CDR3 spans 16 amino acids. Germline CDR1 and CDR2: KGHDR and SFDVKD. V shed 3 bases, J shed 4 bases, and the junction held 7 bases outside the gene matches. For the CDR3, the DNA is TGTGCCACCAGTGATGGACAGGGGGGCAGACGAGAGACCCAGTACTTC. As protein: CATSDGQGGRRETQYF.

This clonotype was seen more than once but under ten times. V and J are TRBV2 and TRBJ2-5, with D perhaps assigned TRBD1 or TRBD2 (5 bases each). Trimming cost V 4 bases and J 1 base, with 10 bases left between them. Germline CDR1 and CDR2: SNHLY and FYNNEI. CDR3 size: 14 residues. CDR3 region: CASSVGTSQETQYF. DNA of the CDR3: TGTGCCAGCAGTGTTGGGACGTCCCAAGAGACCCAGTACTTC. The whole variable domain, remainder taken from reference TRBV2 and TRBJ2-5, is EPEVTQTPSHQVTQMGQEVILRCVPISNHLYFYWYRQILGQKVEFLVSFYNNEISEKSEIFDDQFSVERPDGSNFTLKIRSTKLEDSAMYFCASSVGTSQETQYFGPGTRLLVL.

The chain is built from TRBV7-2 and TRBJ2-1; the D gene is possibly TRBD2 (5 bases). Germline CDR1 and CDR2: SGHTA and FQGNSA. The CDR3 is 13 amino acids. The V gene lost 4 bases and the J gene lost 3 bases, with 7 bases spanning the gap. The CDR3 DNA sequence: TGTGCCAGCAGCTCCACTAGCTACAATGAGCAGTTCTTC. It encodes CASSSTSYNEQFF.

This clonotype was seen many times. This chain connects TRBV6-1 to TRBJ2-5; D unresolved. Deletions cut 1 base from V and 6 bases from J, with 9 bases between. The CDR3 totals 13 residues. CDR1 MNHNS and CDR2 SASEGT come from the germline V gene. The CDR3, as DNA: TGTGCCAGCAGTGAAGATTTGAGGAAGACCCAGTACTTC. This encodes CASSEDLRKTQYF.

The rearrangement uses TRBV29-1 and TRBJ2-2, with no clear D. The CDR3 sequence is 13 residues long. Trimming removed 5 bases at V and 4 bases at J, with 11 bases between. CDR1 is SQVTM and CDR2 is ANQGSEA in the germline V gene. The CDR3 DNA reads as TGCAGCGTTTTAGGTGCTGGCACCGGGGAGCTGTTTTTT. Its protein is CSVLGAGTGELFF.

This clonotype was seen a single time. V usage is TRBV27 and J usage is TRBJ2-2; D is ambiguous. Germline V gene sequence: CDR1 MNHEY, CDR2 SMNVEV (reference sequence). Between the trimmed V and J ends, which lost 6 bases and 3 bases, there was a span of 8 bases. CDR3 length: 13 residues. The DNA of the CDR3 is TGTGCCAGCAGCAATGTGGACACCGGGGAGCTGTTTTTT. Protein sequence: CASSNVDTGELFF.